This entry features one TCR beta chain sequence. Its cognate antigen is unknown. The data were taken from a study of OX40 agonist ivuxolimab in advanced cancers. As for the study in general: Patient treatment consisted of intravenous ivuxolimab administration every 2 weeks at 0.01 to 10 mg/kg. Study results and limitations: CD8+ T cells averaged more expanded clones than CD4+. No determination was made of the antigen specificity of the expanded peripheral T cells. Blood T cells, both CD4+ and CD8+, expanded clonally by week 6 at 0.1 to 3.0 mg/kg.

CDR1 and CDR2 (germline): SGHTA, FQGNSA. V shed 7 bases, J shed 2 bases, and the junction held 7 bases outside the gene matches. The CDR3 is 15 amino acids. Only in-frame clones appear in the TCRdb table, and some are missing; sequencing was by immunoSEQ multiplex PCR. Seen here are around 120,000 clones, over 75% observed once, and the top ten hold 0.55%. The starting material was CD4+ or CD8+ T cells sorted from blood, obtained in a trial of the OX40 agonist ivuxolimab. The source of this sequence is an adult with an advanced solid tumor such as melanoma, head and neck, liver or kidney cancer. The V and J genes are TRBV7-2 and TRBJ2-3; 9 bases agree with TRBD1. This CDR3 is CASTPDRGYTDTQYF. The DNA for the CDR3 is TGTGCCAGCACCCCGGACAGGGGTTACACAGATACGCAGTATTTT.